Listed below are T cell receptor beta chains from one sample, sequenced in a study of blood T cell repertoires in COVID-19. Generated by immunoSEQ multiplex PCR, the TCRdb table keeps only in-frame clones and is missing some. Found here are about 210,000 clones, 87% of them singletons; the top ten hold around a tenth. The source material was PBMCs or T cells enriched from blood (not recorded which). Every receptor here comes from a man aged 18-30 years with acute COVID-19. The CDR3 runs from the conserved cysteine through the conserved F or W. A D gene is named only where the DNA matches it firmly. A row's size may be missing; if present it is once, few, many or a size class.

TRBD1	TRBV10-2	TRBJ2-7	NA	15	TGCGCCAGCGGGCCCGGGACAGGGGCCCACTACGAGCAGTACTTC	CASGPGTGAHYEQYF
NA	TRBV28	TRBJ1-5	NA	17	TGTGCCAGCAGTTCCCTCCTCGGGGGAGGGGGCAATCAGCCCCAGCATTTT	CASSSLLGGGGNQPQHF
TRBD2	TRBV28	TRBJ2-7	NA	16	TGTGCCAGCAGTGGGGCGACTAGCGGGTCCTTCTACGAGCAGTACTTC	CASSGATSGSFYEQYF
NA	TRBV19	TRBJ2-1	NA	15	TGTGCCAGTAGTCTTTGGGGGGACTCCTACAATGAGCAGTTCTTC	CASSLWGDSYNEQFF
NA	TRBV6-5	TRBJ2-1	NA	14	TGTGCCAGCAGCCCCGGGATAGGGGGACGGGAGCAGTTCTTC	CASSPGIGGREQFF
TRBD1	TRBV14	TRBJ1-1	NA	16	TGTGCCAGCAGCCAAGGACAGGGATTCATGAACACTGAAGCTTTCTTT	CASSQGQGFMNTEAFF
NA	TRBV7-9	TRBJ1-1	NA	16	TGTGCCAGCAGCTTAGGATACGGGAGTGGGCACACTGAAGCTTTCTTT	CASSLGYGSGHTEAFF
NA	TRBV27	TRBJ1-2	NA	13	TGTGCCACATCAAAATCAGGGGCGGACGGCTACACCTTC	CATSKSGADGYTF
TRBD2	TRBV28	TRBJ2-7	NA	14	TGTGCCAGCAGTTTATCAGCGGGAGTTTTAAGGCAGTACTTC	CASSLSAGVLRQYF
TRBD1	TRBV19	TRBJ1-2	NA	16	TGTGCCAGTAGCAAGATGACAGGGGGTCTGAACTATGGCTACACCTTC	CASSKMTGGLNYGYTF
NA	TRBV7-3	TRBJ1-1	NA	15	TGTGCCAGCAGCTTTTCCGGGATTTCCAACACTGAAGCTTTCTTT	CASSFSGISNTEAFF
TRBD1	TRBV5-6	TRBJ2-1	NA	15	TGTGCCAGCAGCCCTAGGGACAGGGACTACAATGAGCAGTTCTTC	CASSPRDRDYNEQFF
TRBD1	TRBV5-5	TRBJ2-3	NA	17	TGTGCCAGCAGCCAAGGGACAGGGGGCAAAGGCACAGATACGCAGTATTTT	CASSQGTGGKGTDTQYF
TRBD1	TRBV6-6	TRBJ2-5	NA	17	TGTGCCAGCAGTCCCTTGACAGGGTCCCTCGGCGGAGAGACCCAGTACTTC	CASSPLTGSLGGETQYF
NA	TRBV19	TRBJ1-1	NA	14	TGTGCCAGTAGTATAGATCGACAGAACACTGAAGCTTTCTTT	CASSIDRQNTEAFF
TRBD2	TRBV7-9	TRBJ2-3	NA	19	TGTGCCAGCAGCAATACGGTGATAGCGGGAGCCCGGAGCACAGATACGCAGTATTTT	CASSNTVIAGARSTDTQYF
NA	TRBV6-4	TRBJ1-6	NA	15	TGTGCCAGCAGTGACTCGATCGGGGGGCGTAGACCCCTCCACTTT	CASSDSIGGRRPLHF
TRBD2	TRBV10-1	TRBJ2-2	NA	15	TGCGCCAGCAGTGATAGCGGGAGGGACACCGGGGAGCTGTTTTTT	CASSDSGRDTGELFF
NA	TRBV3-1/TRBV3-2	TRBJ1-1	NA	13	TGTGCCAGCAGCCAAGATTCGGACACTGAAGCTTTCTTT	CASSQDSDTEAFF
NA	TRBV5-4	TRBJ1-2	NA	17	TGTGCCAGCAGCCCGGACGTGGGGCCAGGACATTCCTATGGCTACACCTTC	CASSPDVGPGHSYGYTF
NA	TRBV2	TRBJ1-2	once	13	TGTGCCAGCAGTGAAAATCCGAGGTATGGCTACACCTTC	CASSENPRYGYTF
TRBD1	TRBV11-2	TRBJ1-1	NA	14	TGTGCCAGCAGCCCCCTCGGACAGGTCACTGAAGCTTTCTTT	CASSPLGQVTEAFF
NA	TRBV7-9	TRBJ1-4	many	15	TGTGCCAGCAGCCGGGAGGAGGGAGCTAATGAAAAACTGTTTTTT	CASSREEGANEKLFF
NA	TRBV10-1	TRBJ2-1	NA	15	TGCGCCAGCAGTGAGTCGATAGCCGCGATAAATGAGCAGTTCTTC	CASSESIAAINEQFF
TRBD2	TRBV4-1	TRBJ2-1	NA	14	TGCGCCAGCAAACGGCTAGCGGGAGAGAATGAGCAGTTCTTC	CASKRLAGENEQFF
TRBD1	TRBV27	TRBJ1-1	NA	13	TGTGCCAGCAGTTTAGGACAGGACACTGAAGCTTTCTTT	CASSLGQDTEAFF
TRBD1	TRBV30	TRBJ1-5	NA	16	TGTGCCTGGACCGGGACAGGGGCTGGGAGCAATCAGCCCCAGCATTTT	CAWTGTGAGSNQPQHF
TRBD1	TRBV6-5	TRBJ2-3	NA	14	TGTGCCAGCAGTAAGGACAGGGGAGGAGATACGCAGTATTTT	CASSKDRGGDTQYF
NA	TRBV2	TRBJ2-2	NA	16	TGTGCCAGCAGGCCGGATGCAGCGGGGAACACCGGGGAGCTGTTTTTT	CASRPDAAGNTGELFF
TRBD1	TRBV2	TRBJ2-3	NA	14	TGTGCCAGCAGTCGGGACAGTAACACAGATACGCAGTATTTT	CASSRDSNTDTQYF
NA	TRBV28	TRBJ2-7	NA	12	TGTGCCAGCACTGCCGGCTCCTACGAGCAGTACTTC	CASTAGSYEQYF
TRBD1	TRBV7-9	TRBJ1-1	NA	16	TGTGCCAGCAGCTTAACGCGGACAGGGGGGGCGACTGAAGCTTTCTTT	CASSLTRTGGATEAFF
NA	TRBV10-2	TRBJ1-1	NA	12	TGCGCCGGGCGGGGACTGAACACTGAAGCTTTCTTT	CAGRGLNTEAFF
NA	TRBV2	TRBJ1-2	NA	14	TGTGCCAGCAGTGAGGACGGGAGGGACTATGGCTACACCTTC	CASSEDGRDYGYTF
TRBD1	TRBV5-6	TRBJ2-1	NA	15	TGTGCCAGCAGCGCCGGGACAGGGGTTAGCGATGAGCAGTTCTTC	CASSAGTGVSDEQFF
TRBD1	TRBV6-5	TRBJ2-7	NA	13	TGTGCCAGCAGGCTCGGACAGGGATATCAGCAGTACTTC	CASRLGQGYQQYF
TRBD1	TRBV10-1	TRBJ2-1	NA	15	TGCGCCAGCAGCCCCGGGACAGGGTATTACAATGAGCAGTTCTTC	CASSPGTGYYNEQFF
TRBD2	TRBV11-2	TRBJ2-3	NA	18	TGTGCCAGCAGCTTAGTGGGTCTTGGCGGGAGTTATCTAGATACGCAGTATTTT	CASSLVGLGGSYLDTQYF
TRBD1	TRBV11-2	TRBJ1-1	NA	18	TGTGCCAGCAGCTTATCGGGACAGGGGGCGCTTGGGGCCACTGAAGCTTTCTTT	CASSLSGQGALGATEAFF
TRBD1	TRBV2	TRBJ2-7	NA	13	TGTGCCTCACGACCGGGACAGGCCTACGAGCAGTACTTC	CASRPGQAYEQYF
TRBD2	TRBV19	TRBJ2-1	NA	14	TGTGCCAGTACCCAAGCGGGAGTTGGTAATGAGCAGTTCTTC	CASTQAGVGNEQFF
NA	TRBV5-1	TRBJ2-7	NA	15	TGCGCCAGCAGCTTGGGGCAGGGGAATCCTGGGGAGCAGTACTTC	CASSLGQGNPGEQYF
NA	TRBV28	TRBJ1-5	NA	17	TGTGCCAGCAGTTTAGGCCAGACCGGGAGTAGCAATCAGCCCCAGCATTTT	CASSLGQTGSSNQPQHF